Each of the 20 T cell receptor beta chains below was sequenced from the same sample in a study of T cells in women clearing cervical HPV infection. TCRdb keeps only in-frame clones here, not all; method: immunoSEQ multiplex PCR. This table holds roughly 40,000 clones. The source material was blood buffy coat. The source is a woman between 18 and 70 years old with a cervical HPV16 infection that either progressed to CIN3+ or cleared (not recorded which).

Remarks on this clone: The CDR3 is cut off 3 residues early in the read; its end comes from the germline J gene. J is TRBJ2-6 and V is TRBV20-1, with D maybe TRBD2 (6 bases). V was clipped by 0 bases and J by 2 bases, with 8 bases between them. The CDR3 is 15 residues long. From germline, CDR1 is DFQATT and CDR2 SNEGSKA (reference sequence). The sequenced part of the CDR3 DNA is TGCAGTGCTAGAGATCCGGGGGCTGGGGCCAACGTC. Translated, it gives CSARDPGAGANV. The complete CDR3 protein is CSARDPGAGANVLTF.

Of note for this clone: With the read ending 3 residues before the CDR3 end, the germline J gene is used to fill in that end. The chain is built from TRBV10-2 and TRBJ2-7, with 10 bases fitting TRBD2. Germline CDR1 and CDR2: WSHSY and SAAADI. There are 17 residues in the CDR3. J was trimmed by 2 bases and V by 3 bases; bases with no gene match: 10. The sequenced part of the CDR3 DNA is TGCGCCAGCAGTGATATAGAACTAGCGGGGACGACCTACGAG. It specifies CASSDIELAGTTYE. The whole CDR3 protein is CASSDIELAGTTYEQYF.

To note about this clone: The read terminates 3 residues ahead of where the CDR3 ends, so the germline J gene completes it. The chain links TRBV5-5 to TRBJ2-5, with D maybe TRBD1 (6 bases). With 1 base removed from V and 5 bases from J, the gap between germline ends came to 15 bases. Germline CDR1 SGHKS, CDR2 YYEKEE (reference sequence). The CDR3 totals 15 residues. This CDR3 reads CASSLRPQGSETQYF. CDR3 bases read: TGTGCCAGCAGCTTGCGACCACAGGGAAGCGAGACC. Full variable domain (outside the CDR3, taken from reference TRBV5-5 and TRBJ2-5): DAGVTQSPTHLIKTRGQQVTLRCSPISGHKSVSWYQQVLGQGPQFIFQYYEKEERGRGNFPDRFSARQFPNYSSELNVNALLLGDSALYLCASSLRPQGSETQYFGPGTRLLVL.

Notes on this clone: The CDR3 end is not reached by the read, which stops 3 residues before it; the germline J gene fills it in. The chain links TRBV5-4 to TRBJ2-5; 7 nucleotides match TRBD2. This CDR3 spans 15 amino acids. Germline assignment: CDR1 SGHNT and CDR2 YYREEE (reference sequence). V lost 0 bases and J lost 4; bases outside the gene matches: 6. The sequenced part of the CDR3 DNA is TGTGCCAGCAGCTTGGCTGGACTAGAACGAGAGACC. Translating gives CASSLAGLERET. The complete CDR3 sequence is CASSLAGLERETQYF. Using reference TRBV5-4 and TRBJ2-5 for the parts outside the CDR3, the full variable domain is ETGVTQSPTHLIKTRGQQVTLRCSSQSGHNTVSWYQQALGQGPQFIFQYYREEENGRGNFPPRFSGLQFPNYSSELNVNALELDDSALYLCASSLAGLERETQYFGPGTRLLVL.

To note about this clone: The sequenced fragment ends 3 residues before the CDR3 boundary, so the rest is inferred from the germline J gene. The chain carries TRBV20-1 and TRBJ2-3; maybe TRBD2 (5 bases). CDR3 length: 15 amino acids. V was pared by 6 bases and J by 1 base, with 17 bases between. CDR1 and CDR2 (germline): DFQATT, SNEGSKA (reference sequence). The part of the CDR3 DNA that was read is TGCAGTGCCCGCGGGCTGATGGTCGGCACAGATACG. It translates to CSARGLMVGTDT. The whole CDR3 is CSARGLMVGTDTQYF.

Concerning this clone: The DNA ends 3 residues before the CDR3 does, and the rest of the CDR3 is filled in from the germline J gene. This rearrangement joins TRBV4-2 to TRBJ1-2; 7 bases match TRBD1. Germline V gene data show CDR1 as LGHNA and CDR2 as YNFKEQ. There are 16 residues in the CDR3. V lost 2 bases and J lost 5; bases outside the gene matches: 11. Incomplete CDR3 DNA: TGTGCCAGCAGCCAAACGCCCGGACAGGCAGGATATGGC. Translation: CASSQTPGQAGYG. The whole CDR3 protein reads CASSQTPGQAGYGYTF.

In regard to this clone: The read gets to within 3 residues of the CDR3 end, and the germline J gene fills in the rest. The rearrangement uses TRBV9 and TRBJ1-1; 7 bases are a match to TRBD1. Per the germline V gene, CDR1 is SGDLS and CDR2 is YYNGEE. The CDR3 contains 16 residues. V lost 3 bases to trimming and J lost 1 base; unmatched junction nucleotides: 9. CDR3 sequence reads: CASSERTGPKNTEAFF. The sequenced part of the CDR3 DNA is TGTGCCAGCAGCGAAAGGACAGGTCCCAAGAACACTGAA.

Regarding this clone: The DNA ends 3 residues before the CDR3 does, and the rest of the CDR3 is filled in from the germline J gene. The chain couples TRBV19 to TRBJ2-3, with 10 bases that match TRBD2. The CDR3 contains 16 residues. Trimming removed 3 bases from V and 3 bases from J; junction bases left unmatched: 6. In germline, CDR1 is LNHDA, CDR2 SQIVND (reference sequence). The CDR3 bases that were read are TGTGCCAGTAGTATGGCTACTAGCGGGGTGACAGATACG. The encoded protein is CASSMATSGVTDT. The full CDR3 reads CASSMATSGVTDTQYF.

For this clone: The CDR3 end lies 3 residues beyond the end of the read and is filled in from the germline J gene. The rearrangement joins TRBV2 to TRBJ2-5; 8 bases are shared with TRBD1. V gave up 6 bases and J gave up 4 bases; unmatched junction bases: 4. The CDR3 consists of 13 residues. Germline assignment: CDR1 SNHLY and CDR2 FYNNEI. CDR3 amino acids: CASRWTGLETQYF. The part of the CDR3 DNA that was read is TGTGCCAGCAGATGGACAGGGCTAGAGACC.

As concerns this clone: The observed sequence ends 3 residues before the CDR3 terminus, with the missing tail filled in from the germline J gene. The chain couples TRBV19 to TRBJ2-3, with D maybe TRBD2 (5 bases). The length of the CDR3 is 14 residues. Trimming pared 4 bases from V and 5 bases from J, leaving 13 bases between. The germline CDR1 and CDR2 sequences are LNHDA and SQIVND (reference sequence). Incomplete CDR3 DNA: TGTGCCAGTAGTAGGCCCGGGGATAAAGATACG. It codes for CASSRPGDKDT. In full, the CDR3 is CASSRPGDKDTQYF.

In regard to this clone: Sequencing ends 3 residues short of the CDR3 end; the germline J gene provides the rest. The genes are TRBV10-3 and TRBJ2-2, with D possibly being TRBD1 (7 bases). The CDR3 sequence is 17 residues long. Germline V gene sequence: CDR1 ENHRY, CDR2 SYGVKD. V was cut by 6 bases and J by 1 base, with 18 bases left in between. The chain's CDR3 is CAISGGTAKGNTGELFF. The DNA read from the CDR3 is TGTGCCATCAGCGGCGGGACAGCAAAGGGGAACACCGGGGAG.

Note on this clone: The sequenced fragment ends 3 residues before the CDR3 boundary, so the rest is inferred from the germline J gene. V gene TRBV11-2 combines with J gene TRBJ2-1; 7 bases align to TRBD2. This CDR3 region has 14 residues. V shed 5 bases, J shed 7 bases, and the junction held 8 bases outside the gene matches. From germline, CDR1 is SGHAT and CDR2 FQNNGV. The CDR3 reads CASSRGGAGNEQFF. The sequenced part of the CDR3 DNA is TGTGCCAGCAGCCGCGGTGGAGCGGGGAATGAG. Full variable domain (missing parts from reference TRBV11-2 and TRBJ2-1): EAGVAQSPRYKIIEKRQSVAFWCNPISGHATLYWYQQILGQGPKLLIQFQNNGVVDDSQLPKDRFSAERLKGVDSTLKIQPAKLEDSAVYLCASSRGGAGNEQFFGPGTRLTVL.

Note on this clone: With the read ending 3 residues before the CDR3 end, the germline J gene is used to fill in that end. The chain couples TRBV11-3 to TRBJ2-1; TRBD2 agrees at 10 bases. This CDR3 is 15 amino acids long. Unmatched junction bases numbered 11, after V lost 7 bases and J lost 8 bases. Per the germline V gene, CDR1 is SGHNT and CDR2 is YENEEA. The sequenced part of the CDR3 DNA is TGTGCCAGCACCCAGTACCTAGCGGGGGCATATGAG. This encodes CASTQYLAGAYE. The full CDR3 protein is CASTQYLAGAYEQFF.

In regard to this clone: The CDR3 end falls 3 residues outside the read, so it is completed with the germline J gene. The V gene is TRBV5-1, the J gene TRBJ1-4; possible D gene TRBD1, 6 bases. CDR3 length equals 16 residues. V dropped 2 bases and J dropped 10 bases, with 21 bases sitting between them. The V gene's germline CDR1 is SGHRS and CDR2 YFSETQ. The chain's CDR3 is CASSFSGGRGIGKLFF. The CDR3 bases that were read are TGCGCCAGCAGCTTCTCCGGAGGCAGGGGAATCGGAAAA.

About this clone: The CDR3 goes on 3 residues after the read ends, and that part is filled in from the germline J gene. The rearrangement joins TRBV5-8 to TRBJ2-4; tentative D call: TRBD1 (5 bases). Trimming removed 3 bases from V and 3 bases from J, with 10 bases in between. CDR3 length: 14 residues. CDR1 SGHTS and CDR2 YDEGEE come from the germline V gene. This CDR3 reads CASSSGQVKNIQYF. CDR3 DNA, as far as it was read: TGTGCCAGCAGCTCAGGGCAAGTCAAAAACATT.

A remark on this clone: The CDR3 extends 3 residues past the end of the read, so its final part is completed from the germline J gene. This chain links TRBV30 with TRBJ2-1, with 8 bases aligning to TRBD2. The CDR3 loop spans 17 amino acids. The V and J ends lost 1 base and 0 bases, in that order; junction bases with no gene match: 8. Germline assignment: CDR1 GTSNPN and CDR2 SVGIG (reference sequence). Partial CDR3 DNA: TGTGCCTGGAGTGAGAGCGGGGGCCAGAGCTCCTACAATGAG. Translation gives CAWSESGGQSSYNE. The whole CDR3 protein is CAWSESGGQSSYNEQFF.

Concerning this clone: The DNA ends 3 residues before the CDR3 does, and the rest of the CDR3 is filled in from the germline J gene. The chain joins TRBV7-6 to TRBJ2-2; 9 bases map to TRBD2. The CDR3 runs 15 residues. The ends lost 2 bases at V and 4 bases at J; junction bases unmatched: 2. In germline, CDR1 is SGHVS, CDR2 FNYEAQ. CDR3 region: CASSLKRGVTGELFF. The CDR3 DNA, read in part, is TGTGCCAGCAGCTTAAAGCGGGGGGTCACCGGGGAG.

Regarding this clone: Coverage ceases 3 residues before the CDR3 finishes, and the germline J gene fills in the end. The chain has TRBV2 and TRBJ2-2; D is uncertain. V was pared by 3 bases and J by 4 bases, with 12 bases between. The CDR3 covers 15 residues. Germline-derived CDR1 and CDR2 are SNHLY and FYNNEI. CDR3 sequence: CASSEVTPATGELFF. Incomplete CDR3 DNA: TGTGCCAGCAGTGAGGTGACACCTGCCACCGGGGAG.

Worth noting for this clone: The CDR3 end lies 3 residues beyond the end of the read and is filled in from the germline J gene. The genes are TRBV19 and TRBJ1-4; maybe TRBD1 (5 bases). V was cut by 5 bases and J by 0 bases, with 10 bases left in between. The CDR3 contains 15 residues. Per germline, CDR1 LNHDA and CDR2 SQIVND (reference sequence). Incomplete CDR3 DNA: TGTGCCAGTAGTCTACAGACAGCAACTAATGAAAAA. It is translated as CASSLQTATNEK. The whole CDR3 sequence is CASSLQTATNEKLFF.

Concerning this clone itself: The read ends 3 residues shy of where the CDR3 ends; the end is completed using the germline J gene. The J gene is TRBJ2-2, the V gene TRBV5-1; TRBD1 agrees at 9 bases. Germline lookup yields CDR1 SGHRS and CDR2 YFSETQ. The CDR3 has 15 amino acids. The ends lost 4 bases at V and 3 bases at J; junction bases unmatched: 4. The CDR3 DNA, read in part, is TGCGCCAGCAGCATTCGGACAGGGGACACCGGGGAG. It yields the protein CASSIRTGDTGE. The full-length CDR3 reads as CASSIRTGDTGELFF.